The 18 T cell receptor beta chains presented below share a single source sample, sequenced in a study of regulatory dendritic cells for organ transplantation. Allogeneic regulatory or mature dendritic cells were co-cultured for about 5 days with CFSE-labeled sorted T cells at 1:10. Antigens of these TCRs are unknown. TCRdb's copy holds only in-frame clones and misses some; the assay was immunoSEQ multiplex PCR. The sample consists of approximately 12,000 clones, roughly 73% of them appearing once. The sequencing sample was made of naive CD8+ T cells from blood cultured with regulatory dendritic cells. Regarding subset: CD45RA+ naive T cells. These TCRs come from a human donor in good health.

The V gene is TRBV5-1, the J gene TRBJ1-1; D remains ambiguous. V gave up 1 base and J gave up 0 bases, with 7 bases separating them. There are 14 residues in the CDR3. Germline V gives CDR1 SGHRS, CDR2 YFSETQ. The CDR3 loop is CASSLTPMNTEAFF. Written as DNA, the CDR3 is TGCGCCAGCAGCTTGACACCCATGAACACTGAAGCTTTCTTT.

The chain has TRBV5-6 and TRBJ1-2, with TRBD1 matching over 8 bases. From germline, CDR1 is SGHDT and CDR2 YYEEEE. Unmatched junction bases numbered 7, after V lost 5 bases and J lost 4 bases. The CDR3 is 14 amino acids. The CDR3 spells CASRQGGDLYGYTF. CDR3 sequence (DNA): TGTGCCAGCAGACAGGGGGGGGACCTCTATGGCTACACCTTC.

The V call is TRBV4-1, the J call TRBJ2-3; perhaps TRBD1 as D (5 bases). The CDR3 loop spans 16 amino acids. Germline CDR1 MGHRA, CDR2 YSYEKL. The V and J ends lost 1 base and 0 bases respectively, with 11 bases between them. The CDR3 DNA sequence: TGCGCCAGCAGCCAAGCAGACAGTTCAAGCACAGATACGCAGTATTTT. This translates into CASSQADSSSTDTQYF.

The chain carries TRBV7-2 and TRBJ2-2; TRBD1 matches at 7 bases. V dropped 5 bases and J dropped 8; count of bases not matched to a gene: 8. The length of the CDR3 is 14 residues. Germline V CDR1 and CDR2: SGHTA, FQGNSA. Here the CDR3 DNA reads TGTGCCAGCAGCCCCTTAACAGGGGCAGGGGAGCTGTTTTTT. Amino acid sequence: CASSPLTGAGELFF. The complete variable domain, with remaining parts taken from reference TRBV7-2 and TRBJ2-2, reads GAGVSQSPSNKVTEKGKDVELRCDPISGHTALYWYRQSLGQGLEFLIYFQGNSAPDKSGLPSDRFSAERTGGSVSTLTIQRTQQEDSAVYLCASSPLTGAGELFFGEGSRLTVL.

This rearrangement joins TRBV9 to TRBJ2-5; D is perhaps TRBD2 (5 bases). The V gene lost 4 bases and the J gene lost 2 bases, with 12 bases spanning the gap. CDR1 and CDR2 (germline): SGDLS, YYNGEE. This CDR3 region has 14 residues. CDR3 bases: TGTGCCAGCAGCTCCGACTATAATCAAGAGACCCAGTACTTC. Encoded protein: CASSSDYNQETQYF.

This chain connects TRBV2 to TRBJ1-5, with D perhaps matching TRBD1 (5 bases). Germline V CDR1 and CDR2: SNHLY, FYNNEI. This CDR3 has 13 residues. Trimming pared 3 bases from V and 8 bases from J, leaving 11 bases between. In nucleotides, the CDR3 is TGTGCCAGCAGTGATTGGGGGGATAAGCCCCAGCATTTT. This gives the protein CASSDWGDKPQHF.

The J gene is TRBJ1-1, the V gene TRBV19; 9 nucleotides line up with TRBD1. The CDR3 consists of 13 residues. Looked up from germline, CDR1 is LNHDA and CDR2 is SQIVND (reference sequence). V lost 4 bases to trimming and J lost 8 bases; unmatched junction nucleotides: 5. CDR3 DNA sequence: TGTGCCAGTAGTACCACAGGGGGCGAGGAAGCTTTCTTT. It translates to CASSTTGGEEAFF. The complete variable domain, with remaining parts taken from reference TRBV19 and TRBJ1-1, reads DGGITQSPKYLFRKEGQNVTLSCEQNLNHDAMYWYRQDPGQGLRLIYYSQIVNDFQKGDIAEGYSVSREKKESFPLTVTSAQKNPTAFYLCASSTTGGEEAFFGQGTRLTVV.

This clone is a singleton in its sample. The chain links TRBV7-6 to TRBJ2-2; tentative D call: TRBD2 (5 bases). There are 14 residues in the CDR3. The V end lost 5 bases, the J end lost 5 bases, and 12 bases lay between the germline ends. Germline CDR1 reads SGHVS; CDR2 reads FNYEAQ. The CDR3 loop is CASSPFGETGELFF. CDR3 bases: TGTGCCAGCAGCCCCTTCGGGGAGACCGGGGAGCTGTTTTTT. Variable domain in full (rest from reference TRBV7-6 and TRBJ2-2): GAGVSQSPRYKVTKRGQDVALRCDPISGHVSLYWYRQALGQGPEFLTYFNYEAQQDKSGLPNDRFSAERPEGSISTLTIQRTEQRDSAMYRCASSPFGETGELFFGEGSRLTVL.

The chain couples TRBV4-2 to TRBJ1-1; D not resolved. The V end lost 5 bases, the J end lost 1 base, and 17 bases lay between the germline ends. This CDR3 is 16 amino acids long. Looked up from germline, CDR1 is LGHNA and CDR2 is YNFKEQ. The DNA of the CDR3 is TGTGCCAGCAGCGGACCGGGATCCCCTTCGAACACTGAAGCTTTCTTT. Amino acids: CASSGPGSPSNTEAFF.

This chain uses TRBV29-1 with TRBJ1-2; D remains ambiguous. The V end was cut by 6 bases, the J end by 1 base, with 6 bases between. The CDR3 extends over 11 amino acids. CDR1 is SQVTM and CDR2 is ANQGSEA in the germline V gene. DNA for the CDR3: TGCAGCGTGAGACTTAACTATGGCTACACCTTC. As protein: CSVRLNYGYTF.

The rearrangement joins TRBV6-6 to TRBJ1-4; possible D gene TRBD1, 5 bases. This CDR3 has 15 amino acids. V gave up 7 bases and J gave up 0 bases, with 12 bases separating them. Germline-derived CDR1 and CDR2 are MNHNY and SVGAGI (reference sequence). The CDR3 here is CASNQGVSTNEKLFF. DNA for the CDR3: TGTGCCAGCAATCAGGGCGTTTCAACTAATGAAAAACTGTTTTTT.

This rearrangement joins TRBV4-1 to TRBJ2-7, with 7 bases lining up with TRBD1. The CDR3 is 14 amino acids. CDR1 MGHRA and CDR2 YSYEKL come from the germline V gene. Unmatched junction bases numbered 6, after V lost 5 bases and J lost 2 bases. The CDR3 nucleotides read TGCGCCAGCAGCTACCGGGACAGTACCTACGAGCAGTACTTC. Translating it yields CASSYRDSTYEQYF.

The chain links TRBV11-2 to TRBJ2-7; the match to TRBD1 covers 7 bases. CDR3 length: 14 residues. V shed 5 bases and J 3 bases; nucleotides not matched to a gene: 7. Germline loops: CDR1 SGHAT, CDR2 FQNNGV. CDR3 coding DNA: TGTGCCAGCAGCCCTGGGACAGCACTCTACGAGCAGTACTTC. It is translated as CASSPGTALYEQYF.

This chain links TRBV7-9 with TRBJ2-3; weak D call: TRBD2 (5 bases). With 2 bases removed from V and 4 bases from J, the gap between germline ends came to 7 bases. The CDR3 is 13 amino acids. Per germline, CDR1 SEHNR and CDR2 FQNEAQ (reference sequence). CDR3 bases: TGTGCCAGCAGCTTAAGCGGTCCAGATACGCAGTATTTT. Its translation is CASSLSGPDTQYF. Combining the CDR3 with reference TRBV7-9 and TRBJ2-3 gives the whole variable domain DTGVSQNPRHKITKRGQNVTFRCDPISEHNRLYWYRQTLGQGPEFLTYFQNEAQLEKSRLLSDRFSAERPKGSFSTLEIQRTEQGDSAMYLCASSLSGPDTQYFGPGTRLTVL.

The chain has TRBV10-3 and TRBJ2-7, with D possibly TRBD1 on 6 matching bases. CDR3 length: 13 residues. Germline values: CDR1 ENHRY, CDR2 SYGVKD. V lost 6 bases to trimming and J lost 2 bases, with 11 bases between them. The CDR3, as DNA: TGTGCCATCAGGGCTGAGGGGGCCTACGAGCAGTACTTC. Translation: CAIRAEGAYEQYF.

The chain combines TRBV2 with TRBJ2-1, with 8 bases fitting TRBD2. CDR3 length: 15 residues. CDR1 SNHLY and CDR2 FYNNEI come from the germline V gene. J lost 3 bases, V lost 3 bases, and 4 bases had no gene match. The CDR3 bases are TGTGCCAGCAGTGAGTCAGCGGGGGACTACAATGAGCAGTTCTTC. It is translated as CASSESAGDYNEQFF.

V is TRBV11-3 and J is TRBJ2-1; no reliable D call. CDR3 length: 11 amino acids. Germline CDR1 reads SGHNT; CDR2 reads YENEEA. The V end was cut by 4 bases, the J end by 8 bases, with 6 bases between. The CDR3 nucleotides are TGTGCCAGCAGCTCCGCGGATGAGCAGTTCTTC. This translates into CASSSADEQFF.

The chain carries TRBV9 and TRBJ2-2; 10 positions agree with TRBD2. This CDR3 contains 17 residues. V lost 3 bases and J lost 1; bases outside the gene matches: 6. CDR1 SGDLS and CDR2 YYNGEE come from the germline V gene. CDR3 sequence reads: CASSAAAGGRNTGELFF. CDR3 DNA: TGTGCCAGCAGCGCCGCAGCGGGAGGGCGGAACACCGGGGAGCTGTTTTTT.